Presented here are 6 T cell receptor beta chains from one specimen sequenced in a study of blood T cell repertoires in COVID-19. Produced via immunoSEQ multiplex PCR; TCRdb's table is partial and in-frame only. The top ten hold about an eighth of the sample, which has a few hundred thousand clones, 89% seen once. Sequenced material: peripheral blood. All receptors come from a woman aged 55-69 years with acute or convalescent COVID-19.

The rearrangement uses TRBV3-1 (or the pseudogene TRBV3-2) and TRBJ1-1; TRBD1 might be the D (5 bases). Germline V lookup: CDR1 LGHDT, CDR2 YNNKEL (reference sequence). Trimming stripped 5 bases from V and 12 bases from J, with 16 bases between. The CDR3 totals 12 residues. The CDR3 here is CASSWGKGETFF. The CDR3 coding sequence is TGTGCCAGCAGCTGGGGTAAAGGGGAAACTTTCTTT.

This rearrangement joins TRBV5-8 to TRBJ1-3; D ambiguous. The CDR3 length is 16 residues. Trimming took 0 bases from V and 0 from J, leaving 10 bases between them. Germline V gene data show CDR1 as SGHTS and CDR2 as YDEGEE. DNA of the CDR3: TGTGCCAGCAGCTTGGATGCGCGCCCCTCTGGAAACACCATATATTTT. It codes for CASSLDARPSGNTIYF. Supplemented by reference TRBV5-8 and TRBJ1-3, the full variable domain reads EAGVTQSPTHLIKTRGQQATLRCSPISGHTSVYWYQQALGLGLQFLLWYDEGEERNRGNFPPRFSGRQFPNYSSELNVNALELEDSALYLCASSLDARPSGNTIYFGEGSWLTVV.

The chain employs TRBV28 and TRBJ2-5, with 9 bases lining up with TRBD2. The CDR3 contains 16 residues. Germline assignment: CDR1 MDHEN and CDR2 SYDVKM. J lost 1 base, V lost 5 bases, and 8 bases had no gene match. CDR3 region: CASSLPAGGFQETQYF. The DNA of the CDR3 is TGTGCCAGCAGTCTTCCAGCGGGGGGCTTCCAAGAGACCCAGTACTTC.

V is TRBV4-2 and J is TRBJ1-2, with 9 bases identical to TRBD1. The V segment lost 3 bases and the J segment 4 bases; nucleotides outside the gene matches: 6. The CDR3 sequence is 15 residues long. Germline-derived CDR1 and CDR2 are LGHNA and YNFKEQ. The CDR3 reads CASSQPGQGGYGYTF. The DNA for the CDR3 is TGTGCCAGCAGCCAGCCGGGACAGGGAGGCTATGGCTACACCTTC.

The chain carries TRBV5-1 and TRBJ1-6; weak D call: TRBD1 (5 bases). The V end was cut by 3 bases, the J end by 6 bases, with 13 bases between. The germline gives CDR1 SGHRS, CDR2 YFSETQ. The CDR3 length is 15 residues. Here the CDR3 DNA reads TGCGCCAGCAGCTATGGACAAACTCTTAATTCACCCCTCCACTTT. Protein sequence: CASSYGQTLNSPLHF.

This clone was detected once. This sequence joins TRBV6-5 and TRBJ1-1; 7 bases are a match to TRBD1. The V and J ends lost 4 bases and 1 base, in that order; junction bases with no gene match: 6. CDR3 size: 15 residues. From germline, CDR1 is MNHEY and CDR2 SVGAGI. The CDR3 loop reads CASSWDRNQNTEAFF. CDR3 in DNA: TGTGCCAGCAGTTGGGACAGAAACCAGAACACTGAAGCTTTCTTT.